The rows below give T cell receptor beta chains drawn from one sample of a study of beta chain features in type 1 diabetes. The assay was immunoSEQ multiplex PCR, and TCRdb's table has in-frame clones only and misses some. The table records under 950,000 clones, about a sixth of them present only once. Sequencing was done on a sample of naive CD4+ T cells from blood. Source of these receptors: a woman in her late teens or twenties in good health. The conserved cysteine and the conserved F or W are not part of the CDR3 here. The order of the fields is V gene, CDR3 protein.

TRBV7-2 ASSGSGTSGTGEQF
TRBV19 ASSIHRAENNEQF
TRBV7-2 ASSQGTSKSPETQY
TRBV4-2 ASSPSGRPWTSYEQY
TRBV11-2 ASSFTGGPYNEQF
TRBV9 ASSVAPGGRAIDTQY
TRBV10-2 ASNRDLNQPQH
TRBV7-2 ASSLFVDLLRF
TRBV7-9 ASSQASGLATDTQY
TRBV14 ASSPSQGLTYEQY
TRBV7-2 ASSHLTRGRLSTGELF
TRBV5-8 ASSRDRGGSEAF
TRBV27 ASSLDRYQPQH
TRBV7-2 ASSPGTGETQY
TRBV28 ASSSSPYYEQY
TRBV27 ASRLRGTADGQY
TRBV11-2 ASSFVVSDTQY
TRBV2 ASSSLAGLRPPRSYEQY